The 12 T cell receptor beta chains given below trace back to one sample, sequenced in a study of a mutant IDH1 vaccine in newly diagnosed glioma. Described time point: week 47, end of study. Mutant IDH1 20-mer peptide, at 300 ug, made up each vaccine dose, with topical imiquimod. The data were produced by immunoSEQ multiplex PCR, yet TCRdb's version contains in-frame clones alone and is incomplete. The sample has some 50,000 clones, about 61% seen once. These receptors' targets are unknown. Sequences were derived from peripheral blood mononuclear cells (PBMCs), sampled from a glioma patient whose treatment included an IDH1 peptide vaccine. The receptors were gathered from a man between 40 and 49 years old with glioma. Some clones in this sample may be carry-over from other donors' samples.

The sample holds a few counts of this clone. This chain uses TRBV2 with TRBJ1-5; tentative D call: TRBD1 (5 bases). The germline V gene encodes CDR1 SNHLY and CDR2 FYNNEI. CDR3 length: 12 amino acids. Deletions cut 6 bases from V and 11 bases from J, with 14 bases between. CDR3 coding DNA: TGTGCCAGCAGGGCTGGCGTGGGGGCCCAGCATTTT. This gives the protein CASRAGVGAQHF. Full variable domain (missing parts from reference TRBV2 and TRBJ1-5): EPEVTQTPSHQVTQMGQEVILRCVPISNHLYFYWYRQILGQKVEFLVSFYNNEISEKSEIFDDQFSVERPDGSNFTLKIRSTKLEDSAMYFCASRAGVGAQHFGDGTRLSIL.

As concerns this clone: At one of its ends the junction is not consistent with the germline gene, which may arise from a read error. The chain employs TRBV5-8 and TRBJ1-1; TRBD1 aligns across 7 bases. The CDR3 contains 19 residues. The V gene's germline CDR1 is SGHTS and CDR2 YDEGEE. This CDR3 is CASRLGQMPPLGMNTEAFF. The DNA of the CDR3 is TGTGCCAGCAGGTTGGGACAGATGCCACCCCTAGGAATGAACACTGAAGCTTTCTTT.

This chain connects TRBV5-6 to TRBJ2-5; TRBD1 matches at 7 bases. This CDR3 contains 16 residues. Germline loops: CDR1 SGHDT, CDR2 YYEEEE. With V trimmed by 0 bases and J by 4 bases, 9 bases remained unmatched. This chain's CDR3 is CASSLDEGAERETQYF. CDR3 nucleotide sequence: TGTGCCAGCAGCTTGGACGAGGGGGCGGAACGAGAGACCCAGTACTTC.

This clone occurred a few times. DNA of the CDR3: TGTGCCAGCAGCAAACGGGACCAAAATTCACCCCTCCACTTT. Its translation is CASSKRDQNSPLHF. The rearrangement joins TRBV7-9 to TRBJ1-6, with D tentatively TRBD1 (5 bases). V lost 5 bases and J 7 bases, leaving 12 bases between the germline ends. This CDR3 is 14 amino acids long. Germline V CDR1 and CDR2: SEHNR, FQNEAQ (reference sequence).

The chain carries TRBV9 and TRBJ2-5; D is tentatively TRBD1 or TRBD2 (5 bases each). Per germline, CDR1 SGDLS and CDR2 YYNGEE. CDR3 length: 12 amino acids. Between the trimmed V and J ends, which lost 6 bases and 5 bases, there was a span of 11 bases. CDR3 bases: TGTGCCAGCATCAAAGGGGAGGAGACCCAGTACTTC. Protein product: CASIKGEETQYF.

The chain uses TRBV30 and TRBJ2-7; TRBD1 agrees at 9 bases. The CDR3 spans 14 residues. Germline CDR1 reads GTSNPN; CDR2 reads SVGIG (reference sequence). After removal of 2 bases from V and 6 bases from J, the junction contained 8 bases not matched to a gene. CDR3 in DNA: TGTGCCTGGAGTCCGGACAGGGGTTCTCTCGAGCAGTACTTC. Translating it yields CAWSPDRGSLEQYF. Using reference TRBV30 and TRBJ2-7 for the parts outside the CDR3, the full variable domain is SQTIHQWPATLVQPVGSPLSLECTVEGTSNPNLYWYRQAAGRGLQLLFYSVGIGQISSEVPQNLSASRPQDRQFILSSKKLLLSDSGFYLCAWSPDRGSLEQYFGPGTRLTVT.

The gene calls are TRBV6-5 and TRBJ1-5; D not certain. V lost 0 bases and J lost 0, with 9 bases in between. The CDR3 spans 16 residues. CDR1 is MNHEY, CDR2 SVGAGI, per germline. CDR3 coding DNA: TGTGCCAGCAGTTACTCCTCACCAGGTAGCAATCAGCCCCAGCATTTT. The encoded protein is CASSYSSPGSNQPQHF.

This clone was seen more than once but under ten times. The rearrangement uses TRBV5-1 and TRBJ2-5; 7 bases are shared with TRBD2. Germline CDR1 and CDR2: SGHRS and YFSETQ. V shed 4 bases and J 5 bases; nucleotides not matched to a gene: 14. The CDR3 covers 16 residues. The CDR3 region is CASSPIGTTARETQYF. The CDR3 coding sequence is TGCGCCAGCAGCCCGATCGGGACTACGGCTCGGGAGACCCAGTACTTC.

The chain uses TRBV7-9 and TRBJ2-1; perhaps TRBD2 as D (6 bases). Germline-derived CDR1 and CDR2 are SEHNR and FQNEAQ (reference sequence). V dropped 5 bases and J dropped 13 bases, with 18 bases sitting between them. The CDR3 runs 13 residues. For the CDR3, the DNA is TGTGCCAGCAGCCACCTGACTAGTCCGGGCCAGTTCTTC. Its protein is CASSHLTSPGQFF.

The CDR3 loop is CASLVGAGEQYF. DNA of the CDR3: TGTGCCAGCCTTGTGGGGGCCGGGGAGCAGTACTTC. The chain combines TRBV5-6 with TRBJ2-7; perhaps TRBD1 as D (6 bases). The CDR3 length is 12 residues. Germline V gene lookup returns CDR1 SGHDT and CDR2 YYEEEE. V gave up 7 bases and J gave up 7 bases, with 15 bases separating them.

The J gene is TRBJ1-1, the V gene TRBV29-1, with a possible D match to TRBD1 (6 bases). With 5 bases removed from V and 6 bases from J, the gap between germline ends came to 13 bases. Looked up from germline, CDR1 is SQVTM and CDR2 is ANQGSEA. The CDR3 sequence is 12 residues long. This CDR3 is CSVRTGWAEAFF. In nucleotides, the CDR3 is TGCAGCGTTCGCACAGGGTGGGCTGAAGCTTTCTTT.

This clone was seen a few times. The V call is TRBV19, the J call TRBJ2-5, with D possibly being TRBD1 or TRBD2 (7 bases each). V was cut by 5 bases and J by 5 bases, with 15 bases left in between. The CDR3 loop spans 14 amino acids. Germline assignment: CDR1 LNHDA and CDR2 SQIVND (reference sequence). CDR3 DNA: TGTGCCAGTAGTCAGGGGGGGGGCAGGGAGACCCAGTACTTC. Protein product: CASSQGGGRETQYF.